These T cell receptor beta chains were read from a single sample in a study of blood T cells in healthy people across ages. TCRdb reprocessed the 5' RACE reads with MiXCR, giving one entry per CDR3 protein. The sample yields about 680,000 distinct CDR3 sequences, 49% seen once. Specimen: blood. These receptors were obtained from a woman aged 55-69 years in good health. Both conserved end residues are part of each CDR3. D genes are given only for firm matches. Rows give clone size only sometimes, using once, few, many, or a class for an expanded clone.

v_call	j_call	cdr3_length	d_call	clone_size	cdr3_nt	cdr3_aa
TRBV5-1	TRBJ1-2	14	TRBD1	-	TGCGCCAGCAGCCTGGGACAGCAAGACTATGGCTACACCTTC	CASSLGQQDYGYTF
TRBV28	TRBJ2-7	14	-	-	TGTGCCAGCACCTTTGATGAGGGCGGGTACGAGCAGTACTTC	CASTFDEGGYEQYF
TRBV11-3	TRBJ2-1	15	TRBD1	-	TGTGCCAGCAGTCCGGGACAGGGATCCTCCAATGAGCAGTTCTTC	CASSPGQGSSNEQFF
TRBV12-3/TRBV12-4	TRBJ2-7	15	-	-	TGTGCCAGCAGCCTAATCCGACTAGGGCGCTACGAGCAGTACTTC	CASSLIRLGRYEQYF
TRBV2	TRBJ2-3	14	-	-	TGTGCCAGCAGGTGGAGGGAGATCACAGATACGCAGTATTTT	CASRWREITDTQYF
TRBV29-1	TRBJ2-7	13	-	-	TGCAGCGTTGTTCCGGGAAGCTCCTACGAGCAGTACTTC	CSVVPGSSYEQYF
TRBV20-1	TRBJ2-3	16	TRBD2	-	TGCAGTGCTAGACCTAGCGGGAGTATCGCCACAGATACGCAGTATTTT	CSARPSGSIATDTQYF
TRBV4-2	TRBJ2-7	17	-	-	TGTGCCAGCAGCCAAGATGGATATGGGGGTGGTCCCTACGAGCAGTACTTC	CASSQDGYGGGPYEQYF
TRBV20-1	TRBJ1-2	16	TRBD1	few	TGCAGTGCTAGGGGGCAGGGGGCCGACGGACGGCAGGGCTACACCTTC	CSARGQGADGRQGYTF
TRBV6-2/TRBV6-3	TRBJ2-7	14	TRBD1	-	TGTGCCAGCAGTAACGGACAGGGTCCCTACGAGCAGTACTTC	CASSNGQGPYEQYF
TRBV7-3	TRBJ2-2	14	-	-	TGTGCCAGCAGCCTAAACGGTGGTTTCGGGGAGCTGTTTTTT	CASSLNGGFGELFF
TRBV27	TRBJ2-5	15	TRBD1	-	TGTGCCAGCAGTTCAAGACAGGGCGCGTACAATGAGCAGTACTTC	CASSSRQGAYNEQYF
TRBV20-1	TRBJ2-5	12	TRBD2	-	TGCAGTGCGTTGACTAGCGCAGAGACCCAGTACTTC	CSALTSAETQYF
TRBV11-2	TRBJ2-7	15	-	-	TGTGCCAGCAGCTGGAAAAACGACGGATCCTACGAGCAGTACTTC	CASSWKNDGSYEQYF
TRBV18	TRBJ2-1	13	TRBD2	-	TGTGCCAGCTCACGAAGACTAGCGGGCCAAGAGTTCTTC	CASSRRLAGQEFF
TRBV20-1	TRBJ1-4	13	-	-	TGCAGTGCTTGGACTTTACCGAATGAAAAACTGTTTTTT	CSAWTLPNEKLFF
TRBV7-2	TRBJ2-7	14	-	few	TGTGCCAGCAGCTTAGTCCCCGACCTCTACGAGCAGTACTTC	CASSLVPDLYEQYF
TRBV7-9	TRBJ2-1	14	-	few	TGTGCCAGCAGCTTCCTAGACTCCAATAATGAGCAGTTCTTC	CASSFLDSNNEQFF
TRBV7-2	TRBJ2-5	15	TRBD1	-	TGTGCCAGCAGCAAAGGGACAGGGGGCAAGGAGACCCAGTACTTC	CASSKGTGGKETQYF
TRBV12-3/TRBV12-4	TRBJ1-2	16	TRBD1	few	TGTGCCAGCAGCAATGGACCGGGACAGGGGGAGCAGAGCTACACCTTC	CASSNGPGQGEQSYTF
TRBV6-2/TRBV6-3	TRBJ2-3	15	TRBD2	few	TGTGCCAGCAGTTCCAGCGGGGGGAGGACAGATACGCAGTATTTT	CASSSSGGRTDTQYF
TRBV5-5	TRBJ2-7	16	TRBD1	few	TGTGCCAGCAGCTTGGCGGCCGGGACAGGGTTCTACGAGCAGTACTTC	CASSLAAGTGFYEQYF
TRBV6-2/TRBV6-3	TRBJ2-2	12	-	-	TGTGCCAGCAGTTACGTCACCGGGGAGCTGTTTTTT	CASSYVTGELFF
TRBV7-2	TRBJ2-6	15	-	few	TGTGCCAGCAGCCAATGGGACTCTGGGGCCAACGTCCTGACTTTC	CASSQWDSGANVLTF
TRBV11-2	TRBJ2-5	11	-	many	TGTGCCAGCAGCTTAAAAGAGACCCAGTACTTC	CASSLKETQYF
TRBV20-1	TRBJ2-3	13	TRBD2	-	TGCAGGGCTCCCGGGGGGAACACAGATACGCAGTATTTT	CRAPGGNTDTQYF
TRBV7-2	TRBJ2-7	13	-	-	TGTGCCAGCAGCGTCGACACGCTAGGCGAGCAGTACTTC	CASSVDTLGEQYF
TRBV10-3	TRBJ2-1	14	TRBD2	once	TGCGCCATCAGTCGGACTAGCGACTACAATGAGCAGTTCTTC	CAISRTSDYNEQFF
TRBV20-1	TRBJ2-1	12	-	few	TGCAGTGCTAGATTTTCGGCGGTTGAGCAGTTCTTC	CSARFSAVEQFF
TRBV24-1	TRBJ2-1	18	TRBD1	-	TGTGCCACCAGTGAGGATTGGGGACAGGTCAGCTCCTACAATGAGCAGTTCTTC	CATSEDWGQVSSYNEQFF
TRBV7-2	TRBJ1-6	15	TRBD1	-	TGTGCCAGCAGCATTGGGACAGGGCTTAATTCACCCCTCCACTTT	CASSIGTGLNSPLHF
TRBV2	TRBJ2-5	15	TRBD2	-	TGTGCCAGCAATAGACTAGCGGGGATCCAAGAGACCCAGTACTTC	CASNRLAGIQETQYF
TRBV7-2	TRBJ1-1	13	-	few	TGTGCCAGCAGCTTGCAGGGTTGGACTGAAGCTTTCTTT	CASSLQGWTEAFF
TRBV11-1	TRBJ1-2	14	-	-	TGTGCCAGCAGCGGGACGGGACTGAGGGATGGCTACACCTTC	CASSGTGLRDGYTF
TRBV12-3/TRBV12-4	TRBJ2-5	15	-	few	TGTGCCAGCAGTTTTCAGGATGGGGCGGGAGAGACCCAGTACTTC	CASSFQDGAGETQYF
TRBV20-1	TRBJ2-7	16	TRBD2	many	TGCAGTGCTAGAGCCGGGACTAGCGGGAGGGCATACGAGCAGTACTTC	CSARAGTSGRAYEQYF
TRBV28	TRBJ2-7	14	TRBD1	few	TGTGCCAGCAGTACCACCGGACAGGGAGGCGAGCAGTACTTC	CASSTTGQGGEQYF
TRBV15	TRBJ2-2	17	TRBD1	-	TGTGCCACCAGCAGAGAGACAGGGGGTCGGGACACCGGGGAGCTGTTTTTT	CATSRETGGRDTGELFF
TRBV5-6	TRBJ2-6	17	-	-	TGTGCCAGCAGCAACTTGTGGGGCGGTTCTGGGGCCAACGTCCTGACTTTC	CASSNLWGGSGANVLTF
TRBV7-2	TRBJ2-2	14	-	few	TGTGCCAGCAGTGGGGGGATGGGGACCGGGGAGCTGTTTTTT	CASSGGMGTGELFF
TRBV30	TRBJ2-7	15	TRBD1	-	TGTGCCTGGAGTGTTCGGGACAGGGGATCCTACGAGCAGTACTTC	CAWSVRDRGSYEQYF
TRBV4-3	TRBJ2-1	15	-	-	TGCGCCAGCAGCCCGAGGTTGTATGGTGAGAATGAGCAGTTCTTC	CASSPRLYGENEQFF
TRBV27	TRBJ1-2	14	TRBD1	-	TGTGCCAGCAGCAACAGGGGAGGAAACTATGGCTACACCTTC	CASSNRGGNYGYTF
TRBV20-1	TRBJ2-1	17	TRBD2	-	TGCAGTGCTCAGCGGCCAGCGGGAGAGCAAGATATCAATGAGCAGTTCTTC	CSAQRPAGEQDINEQFF
TRBV7-3	TRBJ2-2	13	-	-	TGTGCCAGCAGCTTGGGGTTATCGGGGGAGCTGTTTTTT	CASSLGLSGELFF
TRBV6-5	TRBJ2-5	19	TRBD2	-	TGTGCCAGCAGTTACTCTTACTTTGGGACTAGCGGCCTTCCGGAGACCCAGTACTTC	CASSYSYFGTSGLPETQYF
TRBV24-1	TRBJ2-1	16	TRBD1	-	TGTGCCACCAGTGATTTCCGGACAGGGTCGTATACTGAGCAGTTCTTC	CATSDFRTGSYTEQFF
TRBV20-1	TRBJ2-1	17	TRBD2	-	TGCAGTGCTAGTTTGGCTAGCGGGATTATCTCCTACAATGAGCAGTTCTTC	CSASLASGIISYNEQFF
TRBV20-1	TRBJ1-2	12	-	few	TGCAGTGCTACGGACATTAACTATGGCTACACCTTC	CSATDINYGYTF
TRBV29-1	TRBJ2-1	16	-	-	TGCAGCGTCCAAAGGGGCTGGGACTCCACCTTAGGGGAGCAGTTCTTC	CSVQRGWDSTLGEQFF
TRBV5-1	TRBJ2-5	14	TRBD2	few	TGCGCCAGCAGCGCCTCGGGAGGGGCTCGGGAGCAGTACTTC	CASSASGGAREQYF